The 22 T cell receptor beta chains listed next were all sequenced from one sample in a study of blood T cell repertoires in COVID-19. This table comes from immunoSEQ multiplex PCR, and its TCRdb copy is limited to in-frame clones, with some not included. The table has 150,000 or so clones, around 84% seen once. The source material was PBMCs or T cells enriched from blood (not recorded which). All receptors come from a man aged 45 to 65 who had recovered from COVID-19.

This sequence joins TRBV6-1 and TRBJ2-2, with D tentatively TRBD2 (7 bases). Germline assignment: CDR1 MNHNS and CDR2 SASEGT. Between the trimmed V and J ends, which lost 2 bases and 4 bases, there was a span of 11 bases. The CDR3 covers 15 residues. The CDR3 DNA sequence: TGTGCCAGCAGTGAATGGGGGGGCCGCACCGGGGAGCTGTTTTTT. Amino acids: CASSEWGGRTGELFF.

J is TRBJ2-5 and V is TRBV19; TRBD1 matches 9 bases. CDR1 and CDR2 (germline): LNHDA, SQIVND (reference sequence). The CDR3 is 14 amino acids. J lost 10 bases, V lost 7 bases, and 13 bases had no gene match. Written as DNA, the CDR3 is TGTGCCAGTAACCCGGGACAGGGACAGTCACGCCAGTACTTC. This codes for CASNPGQGQSRQYF.

This sequence joins TRBV11-3 and TRBJ2-7; D call uncertain. Trimming left V 0 bases short and J 6 bases short, with 9 bases between. This CDR3 has 13 amino acids. The V gene's germline CDR1 is SGHNT and CDR2 YENEEA. The chain's CDR3 is CASSLDVAGEQYF. In nucleotides, the CDR3 is TGTGCCAGCAGCTTAGATGTGGCAGGCGAGCAGTACTTC.

This chain uses TRBV7-8 with TRBJ1-5, with D uncertain. CDR1 is SGHVS and CDR2 is FQNEAQ in the germline V gene. The CDR3 length is 12 residues. Trimming left V 3 bases short and J 4 bases short, with 4 bases between. CDR3 loop: CASSFVNQPQHF. In DNA form, the CDR3 reads TGTGCCAGCAGCTTTGTAAATCAGCCCCAGCATTTT.

This clone was counted between two and nine times. The rearrangement joins TRBV12-3 or TRBV12-4 to TRBJ1-5; D is possibly TRBD1 (6 bases). The CDR3 is made up of 12 amino acids. DNA for the CDR3: TGTGCTTCAGGGGAGCCCAATCAGCCCCAGCATTTT. This translates into CASGEPNQPQHF.

The chain recombines TRBV2 with TRBJ1-1; no definite D call. The V and J ends lost 8 bases and 1 base respectively, with 5 bases between them. Germline V gene data show CDR1 as SNHLY and CDR2 as FYNNEI. The CDR3 covers 11 residues. CDR3 DNA: TGTGCCAGCTACAGGAACACTGAAGCTTTCTTT. Its translation is CASYRNTEAFF.

The chain recombines TRBV6-2 or TRBV6-3 with TRBJ2-7; 8 bases agree with TRBD1. V lost 2 bases, J lost 4 bases, and 10 bases stayed unmatched. Germline V lookup: CDR1 MNHEY, CDR2 SVGEGT. The CDR3 contains 16 residues. This chain's CDR3 is CASSYPQGALWYEQYF. Here the CDR3 DNA reads TGTGCCAGCAGTTACCCCCAGGGGGCTTTATGGTACGAGCAGTACTTC.

The rearrangement uses TRBV11-2 and TRBJ2-1, with 13 bases aligning to TRBD2. CDR1 and CDR2 from the germline V gene are SGHAT and FQNNGV. The CDR3 spans 15 residues. V shed 5 bases, J shed 8 bases, and the junction held 6 bases outside the gene matches. In DNA form, the CDR3 reads TGTGCCAGCAGCACCGGGACTAGCGGGGTATATGAGCAGTTCTTC. Translation: CASSTGTSGVYEQFF.

The chain couples TRBV7-2 to TRBJ2-5; a possible D gene is TRBD1 (6 bases). The CDR3 spans 13 residues. CDR1 and CDR2 (germline): SGHTA, FQGNSA. V lost 2 bases to trimming and J lost 5 bases, with 9 bases between them. The CDR3 bases are TGTGCCAGCAGCTTATCTAGGGGGGAGACCCAGTACTTC. This codes for CASSLSRGETQYF.

The V and J genes are TRBV7-6 and TRBJ2-7, with D uncertain. Germline loops: CDR1 SGHVS, CDR2 FNYEAQ. V was shortened by 1 base and J by 6 bases, with 10 bases between the two germline ends. CDR3 length: 13 residues. The CDR3 spells CASSLESSREQYF. CDR3 in DNA: TGTGCCAGCAGCTTAGAATCTAGTCGCGAGCAGTACTTC. Filled out from reference TRBV7-6 and TRBJ2-7, the complete variable domain reads GAGVSQSPRYKVTKRGQDVALRCDPISGHVSLYWYRQALGQGPEFLTYFNYEAQQDKSGLPNDRFSAERPEGSISTLTIQRTEQRDSAMYRCASSLESSREQYFGPGTRLTVT.

V is TRBV14 and J is TRBJ1-1; D possibly corresponds to TRBD1 (5 bases). This CDR3 spans 14 amino acids. V lost 5 bases and J lost 4, with 14 bases in between. The germline CDR1 and CDR2 sequences are SGHDN and FVKESK. CDR3 in amino acids: CASSFNAGGTEAFF. In nucleotides, the CDR3 is TGTGCCAGCAGCTTCAACGCGGGGGGCACTGAAGCTTTCTTT. The entire variable domain, with the rest obtained from reference TRBV14 and TRBJ1-1, is as follows: EAGVTQFPSHSVIEKGQTVTLRCDPISGHDNLYWYRRVMGKEIKFLLHFVKESKQDESGMPNNRFLAERTGGTYSTLKVQPAELEDSGVYFCASSFNAGGTEAFFGQGTRLTVV.

This chain links TRBV19 with TRBJ2-1, with D possibly being TRBD2 (6 bases). The CDR3 runs to 16 residues. V was trimmed by 10 bases and J by 0 bases, leaving 19 bases between them. Germline CDR1 reads LNHDA; CDR2 reads SQIVND (reference sequence). The CDR3: CATKLGGGASYNEQFF. CDR3 nucleotide sequence: TGTGCCACCAAATTGGGCGGCGGGGCCTCCTACAATGAGCAGTTCTTC.

The rearrangement joins TRBV5-1 to TRBJ1-1; 9 bases line up with TRBD1. The CDR3 contains 13 residues. In germline, CDR1 is SGHRS, CDR2 YFSETQ. Trimming took 5 bases from V and 3 from J; bases not matched to a gene: 2. The CDR3 loop reads CASSRTGDTEAFF. In DNA, the CDR3 is TGCGCCAGCAGTCGGACAGGGGACACTGAAGCTTTCTTT.

This clone was seen more than once but under ten times. The J gene is TRBJ1-6, the V gene TRBV3-1 (or the pseudogene TRBV3-2); D ambiguous. Trimming stripped 0 bases from V and 2 bases from J, with 5 bases between. The length of the CDR3 is 15 residues. Germline V lookup: CDR1 LGHDT, CDR2 YNNKEL (reference sequence). CDR3 sequence reads: CASSQESAYNSPLHF. CDR3 nucleotide sequence: TGTGCCAGCAGCCAAGAGTCAGCCTATAATTCACCCCTCCACTTT.

The chain links TRBV6-2 or TRBV6-3 to TRBJ2-3; tentatively, D is TRBD2 (6 bases). Germline CDR1 MNHEY, CDR2 SVGEGT. Trimming stripped 2 bases from V and 0 bases from J, with 9 bases between. This CDR3 spans 15 amino acids. The CDR3 DNA sequence: TGTGCCAGCAGTTACACCGGGACTAGCACAGATACGCAGTATTTT. Encoded protein: CASSYTGTSTDTQYF.

V usage is TRBV18 and J usage is TRBJ2-7; D may be TRBD1 (7 bases). V dropped 2 bases and J dropped 9 bases, with 23 bases sitting between them. The V gene's germline CDR1 is KGHSH and CDR2 LQKENI. The CDR3 is made up of 16 amino acids. The DNA for the CDR3 is TGTGCCAGCTCACCATCTCCCGGGACAGCCTCGGAGGGGCAGTACTTC. Its translation is CASSPSPGTASEGQYF.

The rearrangement joins TRBV6-5 to TRBJ1-4; no reliable D call. In germline, CDR1 is MNHEY, CDR2 SVGAGI. The germline V and J ends were trimmed by 8 bases and 0 bases, with 10 bases remaining between them. The CDR3 contains 14 residues. The CDR3 DNA follows: TGTGCCAGCGTACTCTCTGCAACTAATGAAAAACTGTTTTTT. This sequence encodes CASVLSATNEKLFF.

This clone was observed a few times. The gene calls are TRBV11-1 and TRBJ2-7, with 11 bases fitting TRBD1. Germline V gives CDR1 SGHAT, CDR2 FQDESV (reference sequence). Trimming removed 5 bases from V and 3 bases from J; junction bases left unmatched: 3. This CDR3 region has 14 residues. The CDR3 region has the DNA TGTGCCAGCAGCCCAGGGACAGGGGGCTACGAGCAGTACTTC. Amino acids: CASSPGTGGYEQYF.

Concerning this clone itself: The same CDR3 can be traced to other DNA sequences in this sample. The chain couples TRBV12-3 or TRBV12-4 to TRBJ1-2; TRBD1 is a possible D gene (5 bases). The CDR3 is 13 amino acids. Trimming removed 4 bases from V and 2 bases from J, with 8 bases in between. The CDR3 DNA is TGTGCCAGCAGTTCAACAGGAAACTATGGCTACACCTTC. Translated: CASSSTGNYGYTF.

The V call is TRBV30, the J call TRBJ1-5; D possibly corresponds to TRBD1 (6 bases). The CDR3 length is 13 residues. Germline lookup yields CDR1 GTSNPN and CDR2 SVGIG (reference sequence). V was trimmed by 3 bases and J by 5 bases, leaving 11 bases between them. The CDR3 DNA reads as TGTGCCTGGAGGCCACACAGGGATCAGCCCCAGCATTTT. Translation: CAWRPHRDQPQHF.

The J gene is TRBJ2-7, the V gene TRBV25-1; TRBD1 is a possible D gene (5 bases). This CDR3 has 13 residues. Per the germline V gene, CDR1 is MGHDK and CDR2 is SYGVNS. V was trimmed by 3 bases and J by 1 base, leaving 7 bases between them. CDR3 residues: CASSEQGSYEQYF. CDR3 nucleotide sequence: TGTGCCAGCAGTGAGCAGGGTTCCTACGAGCAGTACTTC.

The chain recombines TRBV27 with TRBJ1-5; weak D call: TRBD1 (6 bases). The CDR3 length is 14 residues. V was shortened by 2 bases and J by 7 bases, with 12 bases between the two germline ends. Germline assignment: CDR1 MNHEY and CDR2 SMNVEV (reference sequence). CDR3 coding DNA: TGTGCCAGCAGTTTACCGGGGGGGGGCCAGCCCCAGCATTTT. It translates to CASSLPGGGQPQHF.